This T cell receptor (beta chain) was identified in a study of T cell responses to AZD1222 COVID-19 vaccine. Study results and caveats: Close to half of all spike-specific TCRs reportedly target regions of the variants that are unmutated.

Generated by immunoSEQ multiplex PCR, the TCRdb table keeps only in-frame clones and is missing some. The data contain approximately 70,000 clones, around 89% of them seen just once; the ten biggest clones take up around 4.9%. Concerning this clone itself: Its antigen is unidentified.

This CDR3 contains 15 residues. Germline loops: CDR1 SGHTA, CDR2 FQGNSA. J lost 1 base, V lost 5 bases, and 5 bases had no gene match. The starting material was peripheral blood, obtained 28 days after the second dose of the MenACWY control vaccine. The sequence derives from an adult who received the MenACWY meningococcal vaccine as a control. The chain joins TRBV7-2 to TRBJ2-5, with 9 bases fitting TRBD1. The CDR3, as DNA: TGTGCCAGCAGCAGACAGGGACAGGGCCAAGAGACCCAGTACTTC. Its translation is CASSRQGQGQETQYF. Based on the CDR3 plus reference TRBV7-2 and TRBJ2-5, the full variable domain is GAGVSQSPSNKVTEKGKDVELRCDPISGHTALYWYRQSLGQGLEFLIYFQGNSAPDKSGLPSDRFSAERTGGSVSTLTIQRTQQEDSAVYLCASSRQGQGQETQYFGPGTRLLVL.